This T cell receptor beta chain derives from a study of OX40 agonist ivuxolimab in advanced cancers. Study-wide context: Dose-escalation patients were diagnosed with hepatocellular carcinoma, melanoma, renal cell cancer or head and neck cancer. Findings and limits, study-wide: In general, CD8+ T cells held more expanded clones than CD4+ did, on average.

Patients were excluded for autoimmune disease history or systemic immunosuppression. The assay was immunoSEQ multiplex PCR, and TCRdb's table has in-frame clones only and misses some. The sample includes 53,000 or so clones, over 80% seen only once; the top ten take about 0.65%. Trimming removed 7 bases from V and 7 bases from J, with 19 bases in between. Looked up from germline, CDR1 is MDHEN and CDR2 is SYDVKM. This CDR3 has 15 residues. A remark on this clone: What it binds is unknown.

The receptor's source is an adult with an advanced solid tumor such as melanoma, head and neck, liver or kidney cancer. The V and J genes are TRBV28 and TRBJ1-4; a weak D match, TRBD1 (5 bases). This sample comprised CD4+ or CD8+ T cells sorted from blood, obtained in a trial of the OX40 agonist ivuxolimab. This CDR3 reads CASIRSGRVGEKLFF. DNA for the CDR3: TGTGCCAGCATCCGATCAGGGAGAGTAGGTGAAAAACTGTTTTTT.